This passage covers 18 T cell receptor beta chains from one sample sequenced in a study of T cells in women clearing cervical HPV infection. Sequenced by immunoSEQ multiplex PCR; TCRdb stores in-frame clones only, minus some. Its clone listing holds 39,000 or so clones. The sequenced sample consisted of blood buffy coat. The receptors here all came from a woman aged 18-70 years with a cervical HPV16 infection that either progressed to CIN3+ or cleared (not recorded which).

In the case of this clone: Read data end 3 residues before the CDR3 end; the end is taken from the germline J gene. The chain uses TRBV5-1 and TRBJ1-3; D remains ambiguous. Germline V lookup: CDR1 SGHRS, CDR2 YFSETQ. This CDR3 region has 17 residues. The V end was cut by 4 bases, the J end by 0 bases, with 17 bases between. CDR3 DNA, as far as it was read: TGCGCCAGCAGCCTCACTGCCGTGGGCACCTCTGGAAACACC. It encodes CASSLTAVGTSGNT. The entire CDR3 protein reads CASSLTAVGTSGNTIYF.

Turning to this clone: Read sequence stops 3 residues before the CDR3 end, and the germline J gene provides the missing end. This chain links TRBV5-1 with TRBJ2-1; 11 nucleotides agree with TRBD2. Germline lookup yields CDR1 SGHRS and CDR2 YFSETQ. Unmatched junction bases numbered 8, after V lost 4 bases and J lost 8 bases. The CDR3 is 15 residues long. The CDR3 reads CASSITSGSIHEQFF. Partial CDR3 DNA: TGCGCCAGCAGCATTACTAGCGGGAGTATCCATGAG.

Concerning this clone: The read halts 3 residues ahead of the CDR3 end, with the missing end drawn from the germline J gene. The chain combines TRBV11-2 with TRBJ2-7; 8 bases map to TRBD1. V shed 4 bases, J shed 4 bases, and the junction held 9 bases outside the gene matches. The CDR3 spans 15 residues. Germline CDR1 SGHAT, CDR2 FQNNGV. The CDR3 spells CASSYETGEAYEQYF. Partial CDR3 DNA: TGTGCCAGCAGCTACGAGACAGGGGAAGCTTACGAG.

On this clone itself: The read halts 3 residues ahead of the CDR3 end, with the missing end drawn from the germline J gene. The rearrangement uses TRBV7-9 and TRBJ2-4; D not certain. Germline values: CDR1 SEHNR, CDR2 FQNEAQ (reference sequence). The CDR3 spans 11 residues. The sequenced CDR3 bases are TGTGCCAGCAGCTATCCCGGTGGT. Protein product: CASSYPGG. The CDR3 in full is CASSYPGGQYF. Variable domain in full (rest from reference TRBV7-9 and TRBJ2-4): DTGVSQNPRHKITKRGQNVTFRCDPISEHNRLYWYRQTLGQGPEFLTYFQNEAQLEKSRLLSDRFSAERPKGSFSTLEIQRTEQGDSAMYLCASSYPGGQYFGAGTRLSVL.

Turning to this clone: Coverage ceases 3 residues before the CDR3 finishes, and the germline J gene fills in the end. J is TRBJ2-3 and V is TRBV7-2, with TRBD1 matching over 11 bases. Germline V gene lookup returns CDR1 SGHTA and CDR2 FQGNSA. This CDR3 has 14 residues. CDR3 sequence reads: CASSQGQGAMPQYF. CDR3 bases read: TGTGCCAGCAGCCAAGGACAGGGGGCGATGCCG.

The sequenced CDR3 bases are TGTGCCAGCAGCGTGGGACTAGCAGCCTACGAG. Its protein is CASSVGLAAYE. From start to end, the CDR3 is CASSVGLAAYEQYF. The chain joins TRBV5-4 to TRBJ2-7; 9 bases match TRBD2. The read is 3 residues too short to cover the CDR3 end, so that end is filled in from the germline J gene. V shed 4 bases and J 2 bases; nucleotides not matched to a gene: 4. The CDR3 has 14 residues. The germline V gene has CDR1 SGHNT and CDR2 YYREEE (reference sequence). Full variable domain (rest looked up from reference TRBV5-4 and TRBJ2-7): ETGVTQSPTHLIKTRGQQVTLRCSSQSGHNTVSWYQQALGQGPQFIFQYYREEENGRGNFPPRFSGLQFPNYSSELNVNALELDDSALYLCASSVGLAAYEQYFGPGTRLTVT.

A note on this clone: The sequenced fragment ends 3 residues before the CDR3 boundary, so the rest is inferred from the germline J gene. J is TRBJ2-7 and V is TRBV3-1 (or the pseudogene TRBV3-2), with 8 bases that match TRBD2. The V gene's germline CDR1 is LGHDT and CDR2 YNNKEL (reference sequence). V shed 3 bases and J 6 bases; nucleotides not matched to a gene: 7. This CDR3 spans 14 amino acids. The CDR3 is CASSQGLDGGEQYF. Partial CDR3 DNA: TGTGCCAGCAGCCAGGGACTAGATGGTGGCGAG.

Note on this clone: Read data end 3 residues before the CDR3 end; the end is taken from the germline J gene. This chain uses TRBV29-1 with TRBJ1-4; possibly TRBD1 for D (5 bases). The CDR3 contains 13 residues. Germline loops: CDR1 SQVTM, CDR2 ANQGSEA. The covered CDR3 bases are TGCAGCGTGTCCCAGGGTATCAATTCACCA. This encodes CSVSQGINSP. The whole CDR3 region reads CSVSQGINSPLFF.

With regard to this clone: Germline is not matched at one junction end, which may reflect a read error. The read gets to within 3 residues of the CDR3 end, and the germline J gene fills in the rest. Other DNA sequences in this specimen translate into the identical CDR3. The chain employs TRBV29-1 and TRBJ1-3, with 10 bases identical to TRBD1. Germline CDR1 SQVTM, CDR2 ANQGSEA. This CDR3 has 14 amino acids. CDR3: CSVDGTGDGNTIYF. The sequenced CDR3 bases are TGCAGCGTCGACGGGACAGGGGACGGAAACACT.

For this clone: With the read ending 3 residues before the CDR3 end, the germline J gene is used to fill in that end. The chain combines TRBV19 with TRBJ1-1; TRBD1 agrees at 8 bases. V was clipped by 6 bases and J by 2 bases; unmatched bases: 8. This CDR3 has 15 residues. From germline, CDR1 is LNHDA and CDR2 SQIVND (reference sequence). The CDR3 protein is CASSLTTGGNTEAFF. The CDR3 DNA, read in part, is TGTGCCAGTAGCCTAACTACAGGGGGTAACACTGAA.

As regards this clone: The CDR3 end is not reached by the read, which stops 3 residues before it; the germline J gene fills it in. This chain uses TRBV5-1 with TRBJ1-6; 8 nucleotides agree with TRBD1. After removal of 4 bases from V and 5 bases from J, the junction contained 8 bases not matched to a gene. The CDR3 spans 16 residues. Germline V gene lookup returns CDR1 SGHRS and CDR2 YFSETQ. The DNA read from the CDR3 is TGCGCCAGCAGCCCCGTCGACAGGGGAAATAATTCACCC. Its protein is CASSPVDRGNNSP. The CDR3 reads in full as CASSPVDRGNNSPLHF.

As for this clone: The CDR3 extends 3 residues past the end of the read, so its final part is completed from the germline J gene. The chain recombines TRBV2 with TRBJ1-4, with TRBD1 identical over 7 bases. This CDR3 comprises 15 residues. Unmatched junction bases numbered 1, after V lost 0 bases and J lost 3 bases. Per germline, CDR1 SNHLY and CDR2 FYNNEI. The part of the CDR3 DNA that was read is TGTGCCAGCAGTGAAGCGACAGGGTCTAATGAAAAA. Translation gives CASSEATGSNEK. The whole CDR3 is CASSEATGSNEKLFF.

For this clone: The sequence runs out 3 residues before the end of the CDR3; the remainder is reconstructed from the germline J gene. The V call is TRBV7-3, the J call TRBJ2-4, with D tentatively TRBD2 (6 bases). CDR3 length: 16 residues. Germline V lookup: CDR1 SGHTA, CDR2 FQGTGA. CDR3 amino acids: CASSLSGGPAIYGQYF. Partial CDR3 DNA: TGTGCCAGCAGCTTATCCGGAGGGCCTGCTATCTATGGT. The variable domain in full, completed from reference TRBV7-3 and TRBJ2-4, reads GAGVSQTPSNKVTEKGKYVELRCDPISGHTALYWYRQSLGQGPEFLIYFQGTGAADDSGLPNDRFFAVRPEGSVSTLKIQRTERGDSAVYLCASSLSGGPAIYGQYFGAGTRLSVL.

Comment on this clone: The CDR3 end falls 3 residues outside the read, so it is completed with the germline J gene. This chain connects TRBV6-2 or TRBV6-3 to TRBJ2-7; 10 nucleotides line up with TRBD1. Germline loops: CDR1 MNHEY, CDR2 SVGEGT. V was clipped by 3 bases and J by 1 base; unmatched bases: 3. The CDR3 is 15 amino acids. CDR3 DNA, as far as it was read: TGTGCCAGCAGTTATCCGGGACAGGGGTCCTACGAG. Residues: CASSYPGQGSYE. The whole CDR3 sequence reads CASSYPGQGSYEQYF.

Points on this clone: The read ends 3 residues before the CDR3 terminus; that terminus is restored from the germline J gene. The gene calls are TRBV20-1 and TRBJ1-4; unclear D gene. This CDR3 has 13 amino acids. Germline lookup yields CDR1 DFQATT and CDR2 SNEGSKA (reference sequence). Trimming took off 6 bases at V and 3 bases at J, with 11 bases between the two ends. The DNA read from the CDR3 is TGCAGTGCGAGAAGGGTACCTAATGAAAAA. Translating it yields CSARRVPNEK. The whole CDR3 sequence is CSARRVPNEKLFF.

Concerning this clone: From the germline J gene comes the end of the CDR3, since the read stops 3 residues before it. The chain employs TRBV7-9 and TRBJ1-1, with D uncertain. V lost 4 bases, J lost 7 bases, and 19 bases lay in between. The CDR3 has 15 residues. Germline V gene lookup returns CDR1 SEHNR and CDR2 FQNEAQ (reference sequence). CDR3 loop: CASSSSPDGRGEAFF. The part of the CDR3 DNA that was read is TGTGCCAGCAGCTCTAGCCCGGACGGACGGGGTGAA.

Comments on this clone: The observed sequence ends 3 residues before the CDR3 terminus, with the missing tail filled in from the germline J gene. J is TRBJ1-4 and V is TRBV18, with D possibly matching TRBD1 (5 bases). The CDR3 has 14 residues. Germline CDR1 KGHSH, CDR2 LQKENI. The CDR3 bases that were read are TGTGCCAGCTCACCTTCCGGGGGAGAAGTAGAA. Amino acid sequence: CASSPSGGEVE. The whole CDR3 protein reads CASSPSGGEVELFF.

As for this clone: The read is 3 residues too short to cover the CDR3 end, so that end is filled in from the germline J gene. The sample contains more than one DNA sequence encoding this CDR3. The chain has TRBV2 and TRBJ1-2; D possibly corresponds to TRBD1 (5 bases). This CDR3 is 14 amino acids long. V lost 3 bases and J lost 4, with 12 bases in between. Germline lookup yields CDR1 SNHLY and CDR2 FYNNEI. CDR3: CASSDQGGSYGYTF. The sequenced part of the CDR3 DNA is TGTGCCAGCAGTGACCAGGGTGGGTCCTATGGC.